These 27 T cell receptor beta chains originate from one sample sequenced in a study of Tregs in tolerant kidney transplant recipients. The method was immunoSEQ multiplex PCR; TCRdb's version includes in-frame clones alone and lacks a portion of them. The sample comprises around 78,000 clones, approximately 89% of which are singletons, and approximately 0.37% rests with the top ten. Sequenced here: Tregs from blood, sampled before the transplant. The receptor source for this set is a human donor who received a combined kidney and bone marrow transplant.

This chain connects TRBV19 to TRBJ1-5, with D perhaps TRBD1 (5 bases). Trimming removed 7 bases from V and 1 base from J, with 11 bases in between. Germline CDR1 LNHDA, CDR2 SQIVND (reference sequence). CDR3 length: 14 residues. Here the CDR3 reads CASKGRASNQPQHF. The CDR3 coding sequence is TGTGCCAGTAAGGGCAGGGCAAGCAATCAGCCCCAGCATTTT.

The chain uses TRBV27 and TRBJ2-1; 11 bases align to TRBD2. J gave up 7 bases and V 7 bases, and 9 bases lay outside the gene matches. The CDR3 extends over 15 amino acids. Germline values: CDR1 MNHEY, CDR2 SMNVEV (reference sequence). Here the CDR3 DNA reads TGTGCCAGCACTGAACTAGCGGGAGTATTAAATGAGCAGTTCTTC. Translation gives CASTELAGVLNEQFF.

The chain joins TRBV19 to TRBJ2-7; tentatively, D is TRBD2 (5 bases). Germline V gene data show CDR1 as LNHDA and CDR2 as SQIVND (reference sequence). The CDR3 spans 13 residues. Between the trimmed V and J ends, which lost 8 bases and 5 bases, there was a span of 16 bases. The CDR3 coding sequence is TGTGCCAGTTCTCCGGGATACTTCCACGAGCAGTACTTC. As protein: CASSPGYFHEQYF.

V and J are TRBV30 and TRBJ1-2, with D possibly being TRBD1 (5 bases). The CDR3 is 15 residues long. CDR1 is GTSNPN and CDR2 is SVGIG in the germline V gene (reference sequence). V was clipped by 8 bases and J by 8 bases, with 27 bases between them. CDR3: CAGVPGSGLNGGYTF. For the CDR3, the DNA is TGTGCCGGTGTGCCGGGGTCGGGACTAAATGGCGGCTACACCTTC.

The CDR3 coding sequence is TGTGCCAGCAGTGAAGCCGGCAGGGGGGATGGCTACACCTTC. Amino acids: CASSEAGRGDGYTF. The chain carries TRBV2 and TRBJ1-2, with 7 bases aligning to TRBD1. The ends lost 0 bases at V and 6 bases at J; junction bases unmatched: 4. The CDR3 is 14 amino acids. The germline V gene encodes CDR1 SNHLY and CDR2 FYNNEI.

The chain recombines TRBV5-1 with TRBJ2-2; the match to TRBD1 covers 7 bases. The CDR3 is made up of 16 amino acids. CDR1 is SGHRS and CDR2 is YFSETQ in the germline V gene. The ends lost 0 bases at V and 0 bases at J; junction bases unmatched: 2. This chain's CDR3 is CASSLAGTANTGELFF. In DNA, the CDR3 is TGCGCCAGCAGCTTGGCCGGGACAGCGAACACCGGGGAGCTGTTTTTT. The variable domain in full, completed from reference TRBV5-1 and TRBJ2-2, reads KAGVTQTPRYLIKTRGQQVTLSCSPISGHRSVSWYQQTPGQGLQFLFEYFSETQRNKGNFPGRFSGRQFSNSRSEMNVSTLELGDSALYLCASSLAGTANTGELFFGEGSRLTVL.

The chain couples TRBV4-2 to TRBJ2-7; D not certain. CDR1 LGHNA and CDR2 YNFKEQ come from the germline V gene. V dropped 4 bases and J dropped 3 bases, with 13 bases sitting between them. The CDR3 runs 14 residues. In nucleotides, the CDR3 is TGTGCCAGCAGCCTCCCAGGAGTGAACTACGAGCAGTACTTC. Residues: CASSLPGVNYEQYF.

This chain's CDR3 is CASRPGTVEKLFF. The CDR3 coding sequence is TGTGCCAGCAGGCCCGGGACAGTGGAAAAACTGTTTTTT. This chain uses TRBV27 with TRBJ1-4; TRBD1 matches at 7 bases. Losses at the gene ends were 6 bases for V and 8 bases for J; bases not matched to a gene: 6. CDR3 size: 13 residues. Germline V gene data show CDR1 as MNHEY and CDR2 as SMNVEV (reference sequence).

The V gene is TRBV19, the J gene TRBJ2-3, with D perhaps TRBD1 or TRBD2 (5 bases each). Germline CDR1 is LNHDA and CDR2 is SQIVND (reference sequence). The CDR3 extends over 12 amino acids. Trimming pared 8 bases from V and 4 bases from J, leaving 10 bases between. Here the CDR3 DNA reads TGTGCCAGTGGGGACCGGCCAGATACGCAGTATTTT. Its translation: CASGDRPDTQYF.

The chain links TRBV9 to TRBJ2-1; D possibly corresponds to TRBD2 (6 bases). With 2 bases removed from V and 0 bases from J, the gap between germline ends came to 15 bases. This CDR3 comprises 17 residues. Germline V CDR1 and CDR2: SGDLS, YYNGEE. This CDR3 is CASSVVSDGSSYNEQFF. The CDR3 coding sequence is TGTGCCAGCAGCGTGGTCTCAGACGGGAGCTCCTACAATGAGCAGTTCTTC.

The rearrangement links TRBV2 to TRBJ1-1, with a tentative D call TRBD1 (5 bases). This CDR3 region has 15 residues. Trimming removed 5 bases from V and 1 base from J, with 14 bases in between. The V gene's germline CDR1 is SNHLY and CDR2 FYNNEI. The CDR3 coding sequence is TGTGCCAGCAGTCTTTTGGGGGGAGAGAACACTGAAGCTTTCTTT. This encodes CASSLLGGENTEAFF.

The chain uses TRBV6-6 and TRBJ2-3, with a possible D match to TRBD1 (6 bases). V was trimmed by 2 bases and J by 1 base, leaving 10 bases between them. The germline CDR1 and CDR2 sequences are MNHNY and SVGAGI (reference sequence). CDR3 length: 15 amino acids. CDR3 protein: CASSYGAGGTDTQYF. As DNA, the CDR3 is TGTGCCAGCAGTTACGGGGCAGGGGGCACAGATACGCAGTATTTT.

This chain uses TRBV4-1 with TRBJ2-7, with TRBD2 matching over 7 bases. The CDR3 consists of 15 residues. CDR1 is MGHRA, CDR2 YSYEKL, per germline. Unmatched junction bases numbered 8, after V lost 0 bases and J lost 6 bases. CDR3 region: CASSQDAAGEGEQYF. The CDR3 DNA is TGCGCCAGCAGCCAAGACGCCGCGGGAGAGGGCGAGCAGTACTTC.

This chain uses TRBV19 with TRBJ2-3, with a weak D call TRBD2 (6 bases). Germline values: CDR1 LNHDA, CDR2 SQIVND (reference sequence). Trimming left V 5 bases short and J 2 bases short, with 17 bases between. The CDR3 has 16 residues. CDR3 coding DNA: TGTGCCAGTAGTGCGCGTGCAGGCGGGACCACAGATACGCAGTATTTT. This encodes CASSARAGGTTDTQYF.

V gene TRBV30 combines with J gene TRBJ2-5; D remains unclear. Per the germline V gene, CDR1 is GTSNPN and CDR2 is SVGIG (reference sequence). The CDR3 sequence is 13 residues long. The germline V and J ends were trimmed by 1 base and 4 bases, with 10 bases remaining between them. The CDR3 nucleotides are TGTGCCTGGAGTGGGCCCTCCCGAGAGACCCAGTACTTC. This gives the protein CAWSGPSRETQYF.

The CDR3 loop reads CASSPHVGGGNEQFF. In DNA, the CDR3 is TGTGCCAGCAGCCCCCACGTAGGGGGGGGCAATGAGCAGTTCTTC. The genes are TRBV7-3 and TRBJ2-1; a weak D match, TRBD2 (7 bases). Germline V gene data show CDR1 as SGHTA and CDR2 as FQGTGA. The V and J ends lost 5 bases and 6 bases respectively, with 17 bases between them. The CDR3 spans 15 residues. Based on the CDR3 plus reference TRBV7-3 and TRBJ2-1, the full variable domain is GAGVSQTPSNKVTEKGKYVELRCDPISGHTALYWYRQSLGQGPEFLIYFQGTGAADDSGLPNDRFFAVRPEGSVSTLKIQRTERGDSAVYLCASSPHVGGGNEQFFGPGTRLTVL.

The chain employs TRBV19 and TRBJ2-5, with D unclear. CDR1 and CDR2 (germline): LNHDA, SQIVND (reference sequence). This CDR3 has 13 residues. The V end lost 5 bases, the J end lost 2 bases, and 9 bases lay between the germline ends. The DNA of the CDR3 is TGTGCCAGTAGTCCCGTTTCGCAAGAGACCCAGTACTTC. As protein: CASSPVSQETQYF.

The chain uses TRBV7-2 and TRBJ2-7, with 11 bases identical to TRBD1. Germline CDR1 reads SGHTA; CDR2 reads FQGNSA. This CDR3 region has 16 residues. Trimming took 1 base from V and 2 from J; bases not matched to a gene: 4. CDR3 in DNA: TGTGCCAGCAGCTTAGGGGGACAGGGGGGTCCCTACGAGCAGTACTTC. Translation gives CASSLGGQGGPYEQYF.

This clone was seen only a few times. The chain is built from TRBV6-6 and TRBJ1-3; no firm D call. The CDR3 is 13 amino acids. Per germline, CDR1 MNHNY and CDR2 SVGAGI (reference sequence). Between the trimmed V and J ends, which lost 2 bases and 3 bases, there was a span of 5 bases. CDR3 DNA: TGTGCCAGCAGTTACGTCAGTGGAAACACCATATATTTT. It codes for CASSYVSGNTIYF.

V usage is TRBV9 and J usage is TRBJ1-5; no firm D call. The CDR3 sequence is 14 residues long. CDR1 and CDR2 (germline): SGDLS, YYNGEE. Trimming shortened V by 2 bases and J by 1 base, and 7 bases separated the two germline ends. Here the CDR3 DNA reads TGTGCCAGCAGCGTCGCGGAGAGCAATCAGCCCCAGCATTTT. Translated: CASSVAESNQPQHF.

The genes are TRBV13 and TRBJ2-1, with TRBD2 as a possible D gene (6 bases). The CDR3 consists of 15 residues. CDR1 is PRHDT, CDR2 FYEKMQ, per germline (reference sequence). Trimming cost V 5 bases and J 7 bases, with 18 bases left between them. CDR3: CASSQGWVGGNEQFF. CDR3 nucleotides: TGTGCCAGCAGCCAAGGTTGGGTGGGGGGAAATGAGCAGTTCTTC. Variable domain in full (rest from reference TRBV13 and TRBJ2-1): AAGVIQSPRHLIKEKRETATLKCYPIPRHDTVYWYQQGPGQDPQFLISFYEKMQSDKGSIPDRFSAQQFSDYHSELNMSSLELGDSALYFCASSQGWVGGNEQFFGPGTRLTVL.

This chain joins TRBV7-9 and TRBJ1-2; 9 positions match TRBD1. J was trimmed by 8 bases and V by 5 bases; bases with no gene match: 9. The CDR3 spans 14 residues. Germline loops: CDR1 SEHNR, CDR2 FQNEAQ (reference sequence). CDR3 in amino acids: CASSLRDRVYGYTF. In DNA, the CDR3 is TGTGCCAGCAGCCTCCGGGACAGGGTGTACGGCTACACCTTC.

The chain couples TRBV30 to TRBJ2-3; D possibly corresponds to TRBD2 (5 bases). Per germline, CDR1 GTSNPN and CDR2 SVGIG (reference sequence). Trimming removed 7 bases at V and 2 bases at J, with 13 bases between. The CDR3 is 13 residues long. The CDR3 loop reads CASRGSHTDTQYF. The DNA for the CDR3 is TGTGCCTCCCGAGGGTCCCACACAGATACGCAGTATTTT.

The chain uses TRBV30 and TRBJ1-5, with D perhaps matching TRBD1 (6 bases). In germline, CDR1 is GTSNPN, CDR2 SVGIG (reference sequence). Trimming shortened V by 2 bases and J by 1 base, and 9 bases separated the two germline ends. The CDR3 is 14 residues long. The CDR3 loop is CAWSSQGSNQPQHF. The CDR3 nucleotides read TGTGCCTGGAGTTCCCAGGGGAGCAATCAGCCCCAGCATTTT.

This clone was detected only a few times. The rearrangement links TRBV28 to TRBJ2-7; 9 positions match TRBD2. The CDR3 is 15 residues long. Germline V gene lookup returns CDR1 MDHEN and CDR2 SYDVKM. J gave up 4 bases and V 7 bases, and 11 bases lay outside the gene matches. CDR3 DNA sequence: TGTGCCAGCAAAAGGGCGGGAGGGTGGATGTACGAGCAGTACTTC. Its protein is CASKRAGGWMYEQYF.

The V gene is TRBV18, the J gene TRBJ2-7; D gene uncertain. In germline, CDR1 is KGHSH, CDR2 LQKENI. This CDR3 region has 15 residues. V was pared by 2 bases and J by 7 bases, with 18 bases between. CDR3 coding DNA: TGTGCCAGCTCACCATTGAGTCTAAACAAGCTAGAGCAGTACTTC. Translating it yields CASSPLSLNKLEQYF.

The chain uses TRBV18 and TRBJ1-2, with no clear D. The CDR3 sequence is 12 residues long. The germline V gene has CDR1 KGHSH and CDR2 LQKENI. Trimming took off 4 bases at V and 6 bases at J, with 9 bases between the two ends. CDR3 region: CASSRTADGYTF. The CDR3 DNA sequence: TGTGCCAGCTCACGGACGGCGGATGGCTACACCTTC.